This T cell receptor beta chain came from a study of blood T cells in healthy people across ages. The CDR3 is 12 amino acids. V shed 7 bases and J shed 6 bases, with 15 bases lying between them. The V gene's germline CDR1 is SQVTM and CDR2 ANQGSEA. Ten or more counts support this clonotype. A J-beta primer mix and a sample-barcoded 5' primer were used in a second PCR of about 7 to 12 cycles. TCRdb re-derived calls from the 5' RACE reads in MiXCR, one entry per CDR3 protein. Of under 2 million distinct CDR3 sequences in the sample, about 31% were seen once. The source of this sequence is a woman in her twenties or thirties in good health. Material: blood. V is TRBV29-1 and J is TRBJ2-5, with D maybe TRBD1 (6 bases). This CDR3 reads CSATTGYQTQYF. The CDR3 DNA reads TGCAGCGCGACCACAGGGTACCAGACCCAGTACTTC.